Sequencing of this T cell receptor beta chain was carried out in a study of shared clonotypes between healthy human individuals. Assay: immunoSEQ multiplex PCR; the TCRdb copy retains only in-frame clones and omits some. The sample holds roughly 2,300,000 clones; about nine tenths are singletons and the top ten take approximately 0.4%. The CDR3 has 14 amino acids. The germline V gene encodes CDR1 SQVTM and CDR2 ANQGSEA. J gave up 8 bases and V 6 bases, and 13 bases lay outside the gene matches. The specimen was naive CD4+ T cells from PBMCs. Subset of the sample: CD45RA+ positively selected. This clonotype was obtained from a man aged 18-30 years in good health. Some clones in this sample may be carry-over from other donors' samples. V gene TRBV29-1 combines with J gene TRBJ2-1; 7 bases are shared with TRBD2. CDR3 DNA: TGCAGCGTGGGGGGGGTAGCGGGTAAGGATGAGCAGTTCTTC. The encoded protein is CSVGGVAGKDEQFF.